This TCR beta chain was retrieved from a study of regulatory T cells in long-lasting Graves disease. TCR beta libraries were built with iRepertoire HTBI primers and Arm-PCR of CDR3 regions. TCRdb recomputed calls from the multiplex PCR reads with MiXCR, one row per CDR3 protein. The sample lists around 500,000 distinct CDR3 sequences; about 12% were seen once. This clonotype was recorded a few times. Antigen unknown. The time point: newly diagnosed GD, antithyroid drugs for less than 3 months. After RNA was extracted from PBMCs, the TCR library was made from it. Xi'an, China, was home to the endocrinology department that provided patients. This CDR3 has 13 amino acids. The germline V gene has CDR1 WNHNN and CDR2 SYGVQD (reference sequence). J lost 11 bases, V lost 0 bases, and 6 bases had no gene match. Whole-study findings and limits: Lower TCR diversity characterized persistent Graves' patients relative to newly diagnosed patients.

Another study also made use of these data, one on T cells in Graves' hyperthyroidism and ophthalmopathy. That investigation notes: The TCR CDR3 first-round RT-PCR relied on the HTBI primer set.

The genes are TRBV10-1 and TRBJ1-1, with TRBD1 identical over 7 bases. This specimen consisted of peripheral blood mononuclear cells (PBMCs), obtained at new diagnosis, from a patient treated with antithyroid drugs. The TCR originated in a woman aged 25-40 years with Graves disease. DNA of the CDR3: TGCGCCAGCAGTGAGTCGTTTACAGGGGAGGCTTTCTTT. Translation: CASSESFTGEAFF.